This T cell receptor beta chain was recorded in a study of metastatic and nonmetastatic thyroid tumors (dated by TCRdb to the early 2020s). About the study as a whole: Repertoires were compared across peripheral blood and tumor or nodule tissue samples from malignant and benign thyroid patients. Results the study describes overall, beyond this receptor: TCR beta diversity was reported as significantly higher in malignant tumors than in benign nodules, in both blood and tumor samples.

At the junction V is shortened by 1 base and J by 4 bases, with 11 bases in between. Including cysteine and phenylalanine, the CDR3 has 15 amino acids. Kept here is only the CDR3 DNA, which spans 45 bases and is read in frame from base 1. The library was prepared using PCR. Sequenced on an Illumina HiSeq 4000. High-throughput sequencing was used to profile the TCR beta-chain CDR3 region of every patient. From the authors' description of their analysis: Drawing on CDR3 differences between clinicopathological groups, the researchers built a classifier meant to tell apart patients with distant-metastatic papillary thyroid cancer. To measure repertoire diversity the researchers used the Shannon index, while the Morisita-Horn index served to gauge how similar the tumor and blood repertoires were. The public reads were quality trimmed at Q25 with fastp and then assembled into clones with MiXCR by TCRdb, keeping productive beta chains. In this record, the V and J calls reflect TCRdb's handling and not the investigators' own analysis. The sample profile shows approximately 70,000 clones; 4% to 4.5% of them were found once. 20% to 25% of the sample comes from the top ten.

About this clone: What antigen it recognizes has not been identified. No qualities accompany the bases; no much larger clone lies one base away.

No treatment had been received by any patient before thyroid surgery. The study retrospectively analysed patient clinical samples collected from about 2012 to 2018 using T-cell receptor beta sequencing. This chain is built from TRBV12-3 or TRBV12-4 and TRBJ2-1; the D gene cannot be resolved beyond TRBD1 or TRBD2, each matching 5 bases. The receptor's source is a female donor with papillary thyroid cancer or a benign thyroid nodule (not recorded which). Some clones in this sample may be carry-over from other donors' samples. The source material was blood. The nucleotide sequence reads as follows: TGTGCCAGCAGTTTAGGGGGGTTTGGTTACAATGAGCAGTTCTTC. Its translation is CASSLGGFGYNEQFF.